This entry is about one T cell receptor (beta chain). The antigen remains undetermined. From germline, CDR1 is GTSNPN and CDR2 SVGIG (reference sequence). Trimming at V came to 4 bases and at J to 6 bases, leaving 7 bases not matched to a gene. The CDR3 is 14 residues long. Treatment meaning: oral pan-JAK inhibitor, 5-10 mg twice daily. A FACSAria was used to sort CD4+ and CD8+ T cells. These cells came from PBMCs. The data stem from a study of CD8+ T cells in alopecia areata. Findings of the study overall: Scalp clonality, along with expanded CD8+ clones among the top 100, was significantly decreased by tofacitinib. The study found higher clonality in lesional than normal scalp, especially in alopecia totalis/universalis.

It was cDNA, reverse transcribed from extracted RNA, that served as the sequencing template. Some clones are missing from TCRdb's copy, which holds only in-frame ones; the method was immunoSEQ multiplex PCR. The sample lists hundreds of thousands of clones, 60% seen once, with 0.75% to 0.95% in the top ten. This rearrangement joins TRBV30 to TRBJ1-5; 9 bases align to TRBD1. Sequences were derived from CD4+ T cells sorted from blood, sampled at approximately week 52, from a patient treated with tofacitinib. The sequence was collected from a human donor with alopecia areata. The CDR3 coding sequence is TGTGCCTGGACAGAACAGGGGGCGCGTCAGCCCCAGCATTTT. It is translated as CAWTEQGARQPQHF.